This passage covers 7 T cell receptor beta chains from one sample sequenced in a study of blood T cell repertoires in COVID-19. TCRdb's table, derived via immunoSEQ multiplex PCR, lists solely in-frame clones and lacks some. Counted here are under 40,000 clones, about nine tenths occurring once; the ten biggest clones make up over 11%. The sample consisted of peripheral blood. These TCRs come from a man between 60 and 75 years old with active COVID-19.

This chain connects TRBV9 to TRBJ2-7, with 8 nucleotides matching TRBD2. CDR3 size: 15 residues. With V trimmed by 0 bases and J by 3 bases, 5 bases remained unmatched. Per the germline V gene, CDR1 is SGDLS and CDR2 is YYNGEE. CDR3 DNA: TGTGCCAGCAGCGTAGCGGGGGGGCAAAACTACGAGCAGTACTTC. The encoded protein is CASSVAGGQNYEQYF.

This chain uses TRBV6-2 or TRBV6-3 with TRBJ2-2; TRBD2 matches 11 bases. The J segment lost 3 bases and the V segment lost 4 bases, leaving 4 bases of the junction unmatched. There are 16 residues in the CDR3. CDR1 and CDR2 (germline): MNHEY, SVGEGT. As DNA, the CDR3 is TGTGCCAGCAGTTTTCTAGCGGGAGGACACACCGGGGAGCTGTTTTTT. Its translation: CASSFLAGGHTGELFF.

The rearrangement uses TRBV19 and TRBJ2-2; D is ambiguous. CDR1 LNHDA and CDR2 SQIVND come from the germline V gene (reference sequence). The V end lost 11 bases, the J end lost 5 bases, and 6 bases lay between the germline ends. This CDR3 is 10 amino acids long. CDR3 DNA sequence: TGTGCCGTCGGGACCGGGGAGCTGTTTTTT. The encoded protein is CAVGTGELFF.

The rearrangement uses TRBV6-6 and TRBJ2-5; 9 nucleotides agree with TRBD1. Germline loops: CDR1 MNHNY, CDR2 SVGAGI (reference sequence). The CDR3 extends over 15 amino acids. Losses at the gene ends were 5 bases for V and 5 bases for J; bases not matched to a gene: 9. The CDR3 region has the DNA TGTGCCAGCAGTGCCTCACAGGGGGCGGGGGAGACCCAGTACTTC. It specifies CASSASQGAGETQYF.

The J gene is TRBJ2-3, the V gene TRBV7-2; TRBD2 agrees at 9 bases. This CDR3 has 15 residues. The V gene end was trimmed by 5 bases and the J gene end by 12 bases; junction bases not matched to a gene: 15. CDR1 and CDR2 from the germline V gene are SGHTA and FQGNSA. The CDR3 nucleotides read TGTGCCAGCAGCCCCGGGAGGACTAGCGCGAGCCCCCAGTATTTT. As protein: CASSPGRTSASPQYF.

The rearrangement joins TRBV28 to TRBJ2-3; TRBD2 aligns across 7 bases. This CDR3 region has 15 residues. CDR1 and CDR2 (germline): MDHEN, SYDVKM. The trim removed 2 bases at V and 2 bases at J, leaving 4 bases unmatched. The CDR3 spells CASSLLAGVTDTQYF. CDR3 coding DNA: TGTGCCAGCAGTTTACTGGCGGGGGTCACAGATACGCAGTATTTT.

The chain combines TRBV3-1 (or the pseudogene TRBV3-2) with TRBJ2-7, with 7 bases that match TRBD2. The J segment lost 2 bases and the V segment lost 5 bases, leaving 18 bases of the junction unmatched. Looked up from germline, CDR1 is LGHDT and CDR2 is YNNKEL (reference sequence). The CDR3 sequence is 18 residues long. The CDR3 region has the DNA TGTGCCAGCAGCTTGACCCGCCCGACTAGCCGATTCACCTACGAGCAGTACTTC. It translates to CASSLTRPTSRFTYEQYF.